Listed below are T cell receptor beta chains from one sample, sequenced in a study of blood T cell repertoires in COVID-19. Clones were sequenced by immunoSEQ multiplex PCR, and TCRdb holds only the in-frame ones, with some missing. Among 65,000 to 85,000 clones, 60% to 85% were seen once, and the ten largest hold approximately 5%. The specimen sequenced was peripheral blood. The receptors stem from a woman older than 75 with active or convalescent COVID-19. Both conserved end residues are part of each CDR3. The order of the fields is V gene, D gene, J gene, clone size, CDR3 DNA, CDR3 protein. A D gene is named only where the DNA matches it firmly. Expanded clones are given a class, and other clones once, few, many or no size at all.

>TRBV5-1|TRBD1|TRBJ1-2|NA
TGCGCCAGCAGCTCCACAGGGGACTATGGCTACACCTTC
CASSSTGDYGYTF
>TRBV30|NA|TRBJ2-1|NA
TGTGCCTGGAGCGATAATGTACAAGGGGTGCAGTTCTTC
CAWSDNVQGVQFF
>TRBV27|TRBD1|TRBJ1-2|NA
TGTGCCAGCCGTGACAGGGGCGGGGGCTACACCTTC
CASRDRGGGYTF
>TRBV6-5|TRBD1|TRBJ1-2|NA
TGTGCCAGACCGGGACAGGGGGCGCAGGACTATGGCTACACCTTC
CARPGQGAQDYGYTF
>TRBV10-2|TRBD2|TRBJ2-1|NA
TGCGCCAGCAGTAACGCGCAGCGGGGCTACAATGAGCAGTTCTTC
CASSNAQRGYNEQFF
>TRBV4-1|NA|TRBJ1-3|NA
TGCGCCAGCAGCCAACCTAGGGGGATAGGAAACACCATATATTTT
CASSQPRGIGNTIYF
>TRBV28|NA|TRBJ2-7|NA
TGTGCCAGCCGAGGACAGAAAACCTACGAGCAGTACTTC
CASRGQKTYEQYF
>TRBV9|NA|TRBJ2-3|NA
TGTGCCAGCAGCCGTAGAGGACTAACTAGCACAGATACGCAGTATTTT
CASSRRGLTSTDTQYF
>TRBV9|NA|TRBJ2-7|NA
TGTGCCAGCAGCGGCGCACAGGGCCTCGGGTACGAGCAGTACTTC
CASSGAQGLGYEQYF
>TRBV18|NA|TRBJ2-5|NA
TGTGCCAGCTCACAAAACTCAGGGGAGACCCAGTACTTC
CASSQNSGETQYF
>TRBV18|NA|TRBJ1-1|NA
TGTGCCAGCTCACCACCCCAGGGTTTCAGGAACACTGAAGCTTTCTTT
CASSPPQGFRNTEAFF
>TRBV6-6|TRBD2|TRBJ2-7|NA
TGTGCCAGCAGTTACCTCGGGGGGAGGGCTACCTACGAGCAGTACTTC
CASSYLGGRATYEQYF
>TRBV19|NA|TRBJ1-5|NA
TGTGCCAGTAGCCGACGGGAGGGACCCAATCAGCCCCAGCATTTT
CASSRREGPNQPQHF
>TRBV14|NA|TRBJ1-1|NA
TGTGCCAGCAGCCAACTCCTGAACACTGAAGCTTTCTTT
CASSQLLNTEAFF
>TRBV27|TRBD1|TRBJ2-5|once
TGTGCCAGCAGTCCGCGAGGGACAGGGAAGTTTGGGACCCAGTACTTC
CASSPRGTGKFGTQYF
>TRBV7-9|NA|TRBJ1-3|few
TGTGCCAGCAGCCCTACACGGGAACGCCCGTACGGAAACACCATATATTTT
CASSPTRERPYGNTIYF
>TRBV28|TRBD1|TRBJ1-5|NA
TGTGCCATCAAGGGGGCCTTAAGCAATCAGCCCCAGCATTTT
CAIKGALSNQPQHF
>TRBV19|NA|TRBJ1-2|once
TGTGCCAGTGCCCGGGGGAACTATGGCTACACCTTC
CASARGNYGYTF
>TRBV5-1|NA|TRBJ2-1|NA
TGCGCCAGCAGCTTGGTTAGAGGGAATGGGGATGAGCAGTTCTTC
CASSLVRGNGDEQFF
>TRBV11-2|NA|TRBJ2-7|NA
TGTGCCAGCAGCTTAGCCGGGGCGGGGCAGCAGTACTTC
CASSLAGAGQQYF
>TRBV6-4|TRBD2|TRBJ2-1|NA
TGTGCCAGCAGAGGTACTAGCGGGAGGCAGTACAATGAGCAGTTCTTC
CASRGTSGRQYNEQFF
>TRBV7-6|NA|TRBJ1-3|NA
TGTGCCAGCAGCTTATCCGGGACAGGAAACACCATATATTTT
CASSLSGTGNTIYF
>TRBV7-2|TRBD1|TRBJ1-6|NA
TGTGCCAGCAGTATCCGGACAGGGGAGGGTTCACCCCTCCACTTT
CASSIRTGEGSPLHF
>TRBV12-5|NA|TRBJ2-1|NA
TGTGCTAGTGGTCCACCGACTAATGAGCAGTTCTTC
CASGPPTNEQFF